The entry that follows covers one T cell receptor beta chain sequence. Its antigen has not been determined. Base qualities are not recorded, but no much larger clone differs from it by a single base. Libraries were built with 5' RACE. The second PCR ran for about 6 to 11 cycles and used a J-beta primer mix along with a sample-barcoded 5' primer. Each TCR beta cDNA molecule received a unique molecular identifier from a template-switch 5' adaptor carrying 12 random nucleotides. Each sample yielded at least 3 million CDR3-containing paired-end reads. The Mint cDNA synthesis kit, primed by a TRBC-specific oligonucleotide, was used to synthesize first-strand cDNA from all RNA. After uracil-DNA glycosylase treatment, a first 18-cycle PCR used universal primers M1SS and BC2_uni_R on all cDNA. Regarding the original processing steps: For normalization, 1 million high-quality reads were randomly selected from each sample, with every read carrying a distinct molecular identifier. Reads with shared molecular identifiers were discarded instead of being binned into consensus sequences. MiTCR, run with a Q25 quality threshold and the strictest error-elimination algorithm, handled CDR3 identification, clonotype clustering and error correction. Lower-bound total TCR beta diversity was estimated with a nonparametric unseen species model using Euler transformation. TCRdb trimmed the raw reads at Q25, called clones with MiXCR and kept productive beta chains. Entries are consolidated by CDR3 protein sequence, retaining the most common genes and DNA. The V and J calls follow TCRdb's processing rather than the paper's. Across this sample there are approximately 2,000,000 distinct CDR3 sequences, with about 39% seen only once. Together, the top ten hold more than 20% of the sample.

This sample is drawn from a study of blood T cells in healthy people across ages (dated by TCRdb to between 2014 and 2016). Some background on the complete study: In model experiments, roughly one uniquely barcoded TCR beta cDNA molecule per two T cells was captured by template switching. The study analyzed two additional independent replicas of 1 million unique cDNA reads from the same blood draw for two donors, one aged 18 to 30 and one aged 80 or older. The donors were divided into four age groups: young (average around 17 years), middle-aged (roughly 40), aged (about 56) and long-lived (roughly 82). To avoid experimental bias, donors of different ages were randomly spread across the sequencing lanes. To track age-related changes in TCR beta repertoire diversity, the study relied on deep sequencing normalized with unique cDNA molecular identifiers. Study-level results and caveats: Total diversity estimates from one million sequenced T cells were considered lower bounds and underestimates. Observed TCR beta diversity per million T cells fell roughly linearly with age, and a significant reduction was already apparent by age around 36. The CMV infection status of donors was not known, potentially confounding age-related changes in expanded clonotypes. Conclusive comparison of naive and antigen-experienced compartments was prevented by the profiling of bulk unsorted PBMCs. A strong correlation was found between observed TCR beta diversity and the percentage of naive T cells measured by flow cytometry. Compared with the aged group, the long-lived group had more naive CD4+ T cells, fewer expanded clones and increased TCR diversity, a pattern suggesting age selection.

V loses 1 base, J loses 1 base, and the germline ends lie 7 bases apart. Its CDR3 holds 14 amino acids, cysteine through phenylalanine. CDR3 DNA only is kept here, 42 bases in frame from base 1. CDR1 and CDR2, per the germline V gene, are MNHEY and SVGAGI. The 39 donors, aged about 6 to 95 years, were systemically healthy Caucasian individuals from Russia. About 10 milliliters of peripheral blood were drawn from each donor into EDTA-treated Vacutainer tubes. Ficoll-Paque density-gradient centrifugation was used to isolate PBMCs, with at least 6 million obtained per sample. Total RNA was extracted from PBMCs with Trizol reagent, with at least 6 micrograms obtained per sample. For every donor, an aliquot of PBMCs went through flow cytometry to measure the percentages of naive CD45RAhigh/CD27high T cells.

This TCR was recovered from a human donor in good health. Recombination linked TRBV6-5 to TRBJ1-1; a tentative D match to TRBD1 spans 5 bases. The sequencing sample was made of blood. CDR3 protein: CASSYWDQNTEAFF. The DNA sequence follows: TGTGCCAGCAGTTACTGGGACCAGAACACTGAAGCTTTCTTT.